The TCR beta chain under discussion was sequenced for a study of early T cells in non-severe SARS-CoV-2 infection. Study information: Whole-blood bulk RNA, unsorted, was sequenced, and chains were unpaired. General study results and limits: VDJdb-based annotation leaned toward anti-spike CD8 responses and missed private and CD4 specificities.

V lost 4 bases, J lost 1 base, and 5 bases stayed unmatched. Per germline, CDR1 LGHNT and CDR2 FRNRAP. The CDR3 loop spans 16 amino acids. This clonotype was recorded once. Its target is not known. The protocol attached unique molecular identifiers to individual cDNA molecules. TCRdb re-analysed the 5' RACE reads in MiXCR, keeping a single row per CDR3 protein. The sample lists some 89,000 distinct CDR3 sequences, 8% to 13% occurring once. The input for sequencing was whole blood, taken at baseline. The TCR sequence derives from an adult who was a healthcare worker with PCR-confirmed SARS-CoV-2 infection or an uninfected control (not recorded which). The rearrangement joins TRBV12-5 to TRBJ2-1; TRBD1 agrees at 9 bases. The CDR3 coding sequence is TGTGCTAGTGGTTCGTACAGGGGGCTTTCCTACAATGAGCAGTTCTTC. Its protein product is CASGSYRGLSYNEQFF.